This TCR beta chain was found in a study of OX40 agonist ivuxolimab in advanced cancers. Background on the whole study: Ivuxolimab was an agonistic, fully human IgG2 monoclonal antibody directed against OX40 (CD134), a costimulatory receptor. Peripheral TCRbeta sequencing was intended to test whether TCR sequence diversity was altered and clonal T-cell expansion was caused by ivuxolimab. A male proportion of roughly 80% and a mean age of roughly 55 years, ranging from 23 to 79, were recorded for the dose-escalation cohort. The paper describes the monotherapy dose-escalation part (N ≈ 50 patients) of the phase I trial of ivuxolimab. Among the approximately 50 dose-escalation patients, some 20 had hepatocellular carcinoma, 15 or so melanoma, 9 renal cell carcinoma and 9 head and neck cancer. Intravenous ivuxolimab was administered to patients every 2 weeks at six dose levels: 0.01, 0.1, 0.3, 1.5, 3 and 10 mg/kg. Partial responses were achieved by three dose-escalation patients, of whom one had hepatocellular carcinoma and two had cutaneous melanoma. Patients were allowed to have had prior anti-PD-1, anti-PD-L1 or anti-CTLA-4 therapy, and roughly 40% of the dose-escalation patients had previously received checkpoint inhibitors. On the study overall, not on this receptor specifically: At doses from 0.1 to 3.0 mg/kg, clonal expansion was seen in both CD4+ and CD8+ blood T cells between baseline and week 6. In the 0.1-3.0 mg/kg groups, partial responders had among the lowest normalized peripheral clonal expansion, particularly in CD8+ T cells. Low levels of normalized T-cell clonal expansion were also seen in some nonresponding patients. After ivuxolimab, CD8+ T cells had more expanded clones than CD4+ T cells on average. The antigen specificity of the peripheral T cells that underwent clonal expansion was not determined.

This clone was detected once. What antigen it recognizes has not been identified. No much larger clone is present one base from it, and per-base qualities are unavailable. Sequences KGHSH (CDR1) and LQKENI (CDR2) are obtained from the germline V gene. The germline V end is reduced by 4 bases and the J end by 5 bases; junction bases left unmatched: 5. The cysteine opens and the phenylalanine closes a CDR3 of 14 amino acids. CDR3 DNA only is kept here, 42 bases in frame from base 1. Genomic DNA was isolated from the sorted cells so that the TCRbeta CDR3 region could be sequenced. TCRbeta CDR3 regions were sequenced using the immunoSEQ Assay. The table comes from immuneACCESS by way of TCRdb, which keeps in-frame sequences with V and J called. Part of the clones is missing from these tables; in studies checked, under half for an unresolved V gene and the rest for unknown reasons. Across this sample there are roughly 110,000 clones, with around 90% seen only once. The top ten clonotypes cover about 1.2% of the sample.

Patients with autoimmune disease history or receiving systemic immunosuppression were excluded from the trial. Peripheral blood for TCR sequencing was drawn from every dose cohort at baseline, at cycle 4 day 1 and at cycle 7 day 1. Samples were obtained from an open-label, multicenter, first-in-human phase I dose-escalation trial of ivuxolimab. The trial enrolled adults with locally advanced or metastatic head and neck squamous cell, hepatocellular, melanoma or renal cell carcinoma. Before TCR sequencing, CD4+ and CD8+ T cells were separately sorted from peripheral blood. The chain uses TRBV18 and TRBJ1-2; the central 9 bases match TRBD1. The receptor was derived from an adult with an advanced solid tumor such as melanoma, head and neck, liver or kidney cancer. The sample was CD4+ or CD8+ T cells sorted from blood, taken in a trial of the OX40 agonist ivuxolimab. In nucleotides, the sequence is TGTGCCAGCTCACTACGGACAGGGGATTATGGCTACACCTTC. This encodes CASSLRTGDYGYTF. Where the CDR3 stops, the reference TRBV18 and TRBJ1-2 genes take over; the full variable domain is NAGVMQNPRHLVRRRGQEARLRCSPMKGHSHVYWYRQLPEEGLKFMVYLQKENIIDESGMPKERFSAEFPKEGPSILRIQQVVRGDSAAYFCASSLRTGDYGYTFGSGTRLTVV.